Listed below are T cell receptor beta chains from one sample, sequenced in a study of cytomegalovirus exposure and HLA in healthy donors. TCRdb's copy holds only in-frame clones and misses some; the assay was immunoSEQ multiplex PCR. The repertoire holds 100,000 to 150,000 clones, with approximately 80% as singletons. Sequenced input: PBMCs. Receptors were obtained from a male donor in good health and CMV-seropositive. The CDR3 runs from the conserved cysteine through the conserved F or W. Fields, in order: clone size, D gene, V gene, J gene, CDR3 protein, CDR3 DNA. A D gene is named only where the DNA matches it firmly. Clone size is stated in some rows and not others, as once, few, many or a class when expanded.

-	TRBD1	TRBV28	TRBJ2-7	CASSADRATSHEQYF	TGTGCCAGCAGTGCCGACAGGGCTACCTCCCACGAGCAGTACTTC
-	TRBD2	TRBV6-5	TRBJ2-3	CASSYSPLAGGLAYF	TGTGCCAGCAGTTACTCCCCCCTAGCGGGAGGGCTAGCGTATTTT
-	-	TRBV18	TRBJ2-3	CASSPLGSGSTDTQYF	TGTGCCAGCTCACCTTTAGGGTCGGGGAGCACAGATACGCAGTATTTT
-	-	TRBV6-1	TRBJ1-5	CASSEAPTGSSNQPQHF	TGTGCCAGCAGTGAGGCGCCGACAGGTAGTAGCAATCAGCCCCAGCATTTT
-	-	TRBV29-1	TRBJ2-7	CSVTGASAISYEQYF	TGCAGCGTGACGGGTGCCAGTGCGATCTCCTACGAGCAGTACTTC
-	-	TRBV27	TRBJ2-7	CASSLSRAYEQYF	TGTGCCAGCAGTTTAAGCAGGGCCTACGAGCAGTACTTC
-	TRBD1	TRBV7-9	TRBJ1-2	CASSPGQPYGYTF	TGTGCCAGCAGCCCGGGACAGCCCTACGGCTACACCTTC
-	TRBD2	TRBV28	TRBJ2-1	CASSPPPGLAGNNEQFF	TGTGCCAGCAGCCCCCCACCGGGGCTAGCGGGAAATAATGAGCAGTTCTTC
few	-	TRBV11-2	TRBJ2-1	CASSLVLATYNEQFF	TGTGCCAGCAGCTTAGTTCTAGCGACCTACAATGAGCAGTTCTTC
-	TRBD2	TRBV5-8	TRBJ2-3	CASSFGTSGGTDTQYF	TGTGCCAGCAGTTTTGGGACTAGCGGGGGTACAGATACGCAGTATTTT
once	TRBD2	TRBV11-2	TRBJ2-1	CASSLGLAGLGYNEQFF	TGTGCCAGCAGCTTAGGGCTAGCGGGTTTGGGTTACAATGAGCAGTTCTTC
-	TRBD2	TRBV6-5	TRBJ2-1	CASSLADNEQFF	TGTGCCAGCTCTCTAGCGGACAATGAGCAGTTCTTC
few	-	TRBV19	TRBJ2-2	CASRVLSVGPNTGELFF	TGTGCCAGTAGGGTCCTGTCAGTTGGGCCGAACACCGGGGAGCTGTTTTTT